This TCR beta chain originates from a study of T cell changes during pregnancy in multiple sclerosis. The CDR3 is 14 residues long. V lost 1 base to trimming and J lost 6 bases, with 10 bases between them. Germline-derived CDR1 and CDR2 are MGHRA and YSYEKL. Profiled with immunoSEQ multiplex PCR; TCRdb holds only in-frame clones, not every one. Here the sample spans under 110,000 clones, around 90% being singletons. The input for sequencing was peripheral blood, taken before pregnancy. The V and J genes are TRBV4-1 and TRBJ2-1; D call uncertain. The clonotype was recovered from a female donor with multiple sclerosis, enrolled in a pregnancy study. The CDR3 bases are TGCGCCAGCAGCCAAGGTGCACTTGGCAATGAGCAGTTCTTC. It codes for CASSQGALGNEQFF.